Sequencing of this TCR beta chain was carried out in a study of blood T cells in healthy people across ages (dated by TCRdb to about 2015). With regard to the full study: In model experiments, template switching captured about one uniquely barcoded TCR beta cDNA molecule for every two T cells. Two additional independent replicas of 1 million unique cDNA reads from the same blood draw were analyzed for two donors (one aged 18 to 30 and one aged 80 or older). Age-related changes in TCR beta repertoire diversity were measured in the study by deep sequencing normalized with unique cDNA molecular identifiers. The donors were divided into four age groups: young (average 16 years), middle-aged (about 39), aged (about 60) and long-lived (about 90).

The library was built by means of 5' RACE. Sequencer: Illumina HiSeq 2500. A second PCR of about 6 to 12 cycles was run with a J-beta primer mix and a sample-barcoded 5' primer. Each TCR beta cDNA molecule received a unique molecular identifier from a template-switch 5' adaptor carrying 12 random nucleotides. At least 2.5 million CDR3-containing paired-end reads were obtained from each sample. All of the RNA was converted into first-strand cDNA using the Mint cDNA synthesis kit, with a TRBC-specific oligonucleotide serving as the primer. All cDNA was treated with uracil-DNA glycosylase and then went through a first 18-cycle PCR with the universal primers M1SS and BC2_uni_R. Turning to the authors' computational methods: Normalization of each sample was performed by random selection of 1 million high-quality reads, each carrying a distinct molecular identifier. Instead of being binned into consensus sequences, reads with shared molecular identifiers were discarded. MiTCR, run with a Q25 quality threshold and the strictest error-elimination algorithm, handled CDR3 identification, clonotype clustering and error correction. Lower-bound total TCR beta diversity was estimated with a nonparametric unseen species model using Euler transformation. TCRdb reran the public reads through fastp at Q25 and MiXCR, keeping productive beta chains. Entries that share a CDR3 protein sequence are merged under the most common genes and DNA. These V and J calls derive from TCRdb rather than the authors' analysis. The sample table shows hundreds of thousands of distinct CDR3 sequences, and 25% are seen once. The top ten clonotypes cover 8% to 10% of the sample.

Points the paper makes about the study in general: Observed TCR beta diversity correlated strongly with the percentage of naive T cells measured by flow cytometry. Conclusive comparison of naive and antigen-experienced compartments was prevented by the profiling of bulk unsorted PBMCs. Total diversity estimates from one million sequenced T cells were considered lower bounds and underestimates. Compared with the aged group, the long-lived group had more naive CD4+ T cells, fewer expanded clones and increased TCR diversity, suggesting age selection. As age increased, observed TCR beta diversity per million T cells dropped in a roughly linear way, and a significant reduction was already evident by age about 40. The CMV infection status of donors was not known, potentially confounding age-related changes in expanded clonotypes.

About this clonotype itself: No cognate antigen has been identified for it. No much larger clone exists at a distance of one base, and base qualities are not known.

The donors were roughly 40 Caucasian individuals from Russia, aged roughly 6 to 100 years, who were systemically healthy. Each donor gave about 9.8 milliliters of peripheral blood, drawn into EDTA-treated Vacutainer tubes. PBMCs were isolated by Ficoll-Paque density-gradient centrifugation, with at least 6.5 million obtained per sample. Trizol reagent was used to extract total RNA from the PBMCs, yielding at least 6 micrograms per sample. For every donor, flow cytometry on a PBMC aliquot measured the percentage of naive CD45RAhigh/CD27high T cells. Separately, the same data were catalogued under a study of T cells of mothers and their children. The second paper further reports: Nine systemically healthy Caucasian individuals served as donors, namely three mothers together with their six children. cDNA synthesis consumed the entire amount of extracted RNA, loaded at approximately 1.6 ug RNA in each 15 ul reaction. Sample barcodes and 2-4 random nucleotides were added via the M1S primer in the second PCR. More than 9 million TCR beta CDR3 reads were obtained from each mother, and about 3 million reads were obtained from each child. In both related and unrelated pairs, thymic selection shapes the output of TCR recombination in a similar way, with inherited differences having only a minor effect. Related mother-child pairs always showed normalized repertoire overlap that was slightly higher than in unrelated mother-child pairs, though the difference was never significant. No persistent microchimeric T cell clones were detected, at a sensitivity of roughly 100 clones per million clonotypes. To look for features that set related mother-child pairs apart from unrelated individuals, the researchers ran deep NGS to compare the TCR beta repertoires of mothers and children. The mean age was roughly 40 +/- 4 years for the mothers and roughly 10 +/- 4 years for the children. After adapter ligation was performed with NEBNext reagents, the libraries were sequenced on an Illumina HiSeq 2000 with 100+100 nt paired-end reads. To prevent cross-contamination, the mother and child libraries were prepared one month apart and sequenced in separate runs. Between roughly 500,000 and 2,100,000 distinct TCR beta clonotypes were identified per donor. Naive TCR beta clonotypes were estimated from low-frequency clonotypes matched to each donor's FACS-determined naive share, without sorting.

The sequenced sample was blood. The TCR originated in a boy aged 5-17 years in good health.

The DNA reads as follows: TGTGCCAGCAGCCAAGAAAGCATCTACGAGCAGTACTTC. Translation gives CASSQESIYEQYF. The chain is assembled from TRBV3-1 and TRBJ2-1, with an unclear D gene assignment. The J call may be incorrect, as the DNA end agrees better with TRBJ2-7. The CDR3 holds 13 amino acids from the cysteine to the phenylalanine. The kept DNA is CDR3 alone, 39 bases in frame from the first base. CDR1 and CDR2 were assigned from the germline V gene (reference sequence) as LGHDT and YNNKEL.